The clone carrying this T cell receptor (beta chain) has a handful of counts. Its antigen remains unknown. Mouse gene names and germline throughout. Using immunoSEQ multiplex PCR, the repertoire was profiled, and TCRdb retains in-frame clones only, with some absent. The repertoire includes some 6,700 clones, approximately 50% of them detected once, and around 4% sits in the top ten. These data are taken from a study of tissue T cells after allogeneic stem cell transplantation. Study results and caveats: This small cohort was clinically heterogeneous, and sampling depth was a limitation.

Time point denoted: mouse harvest day 7 after allogeneic transplant. The graft held 10^6 splenic CD5+ T cells and 10^7 T-cell-depleted bone marrow cells. Mice had MHC-mismatched B6 into BALB/c GVHD, sampled day 7 or 14. The TCR was taken from a female BALB/c mouse given C57BL/6 T cells with graft-versus-host disease after an allogeneic hematopoietic cell transplant. The specimen was gut tissue.

The sequenced part of the CDR3 DNA is TGTGCCAGCGGTGATTTGGGGGGGATCTATGAACAGTAC. Protein: CASGDLGGIYEQY. The full CDR3 protein is CASGDLGGIYEQYF. The chain uses TRBV13-2 and TRBJ2-7; the match to TRBD2 covers 8 bases. The read ends 1 residue shy of where the CDR3 ends; the end is completed using the germline J gene. Unmatched junction bases numbered 3, after V lost 1 base and J lost 3 bases. The germline V gene encodes CDR1 NNHNN and CDR2 SYGAGS (reference sequence). The CDR3 runs to 14 residues.